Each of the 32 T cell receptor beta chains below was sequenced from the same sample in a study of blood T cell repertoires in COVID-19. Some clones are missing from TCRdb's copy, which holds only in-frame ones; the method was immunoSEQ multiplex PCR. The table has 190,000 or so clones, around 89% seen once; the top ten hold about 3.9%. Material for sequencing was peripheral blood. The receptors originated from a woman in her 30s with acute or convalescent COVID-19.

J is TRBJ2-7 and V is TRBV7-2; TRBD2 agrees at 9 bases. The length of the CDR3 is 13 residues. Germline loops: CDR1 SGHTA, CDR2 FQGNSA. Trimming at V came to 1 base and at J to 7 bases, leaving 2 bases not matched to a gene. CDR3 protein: CASSLVLAGEQYF. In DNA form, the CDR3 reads TGTGCCAGCAGCTTAGTCCTAGCGGGGGAGCAGTACTTC.

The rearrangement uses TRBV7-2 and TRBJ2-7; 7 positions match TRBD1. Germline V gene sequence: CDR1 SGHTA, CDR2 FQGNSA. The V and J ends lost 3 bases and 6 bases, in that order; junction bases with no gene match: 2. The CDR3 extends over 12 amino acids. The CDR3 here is CASSFSGGEQYF. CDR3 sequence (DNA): TGTGCCAGCAGCTTCTCAGGGGGCGAGCAGTACTTC.

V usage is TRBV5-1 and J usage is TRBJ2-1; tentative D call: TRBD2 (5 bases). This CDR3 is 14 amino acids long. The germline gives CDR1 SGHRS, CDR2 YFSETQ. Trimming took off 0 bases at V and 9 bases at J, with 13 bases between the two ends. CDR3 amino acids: CASSLGESFSEQFF. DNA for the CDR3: TGCGCCAGCAGCTTGGGGGAGTCCTTCTCTGAGCAGTTCTTC.

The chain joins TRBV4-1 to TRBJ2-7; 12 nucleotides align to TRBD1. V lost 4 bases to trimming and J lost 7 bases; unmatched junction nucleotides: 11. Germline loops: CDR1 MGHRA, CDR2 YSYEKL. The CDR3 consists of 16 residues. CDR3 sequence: CASSPGSGTGGWEQYF. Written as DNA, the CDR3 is TGCGCCAGCAGCCCGGGGTCCGGGACAGGGGGCTGGGAGCAGTACTTC.

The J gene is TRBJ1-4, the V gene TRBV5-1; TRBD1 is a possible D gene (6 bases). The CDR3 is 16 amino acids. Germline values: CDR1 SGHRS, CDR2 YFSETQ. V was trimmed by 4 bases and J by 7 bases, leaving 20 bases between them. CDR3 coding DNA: TGCGCCAGCAGCCCCTGGGCCGGGACACCTACTGAAAAACTGTTTTTT. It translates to CASSPWAGTPTEKLFF.

As DNA, the CDR3 is TGTGCCAGCATGGAGAGCAATCAGCCCCAGCATTTT. It is translated as CASMESNQPQHF. The chain has TRBV28 and TRBJ1-5; D gene uncertain. Germline lookup yields CDR1 MDHEN and CDR2 SYDVKM. The CDR3 loop spans 12 amino acids. Trimming took 7 bases from V and 1 from J, leaving 5 bases between them. The complete variable domain, with remaining parts taken from reference TRBV28 and TRBJ1-5, reads DVKVTQSSRYLVKRTGEKVFLECVQDMDHENMFWYRQDPGLGLRLIYFSYDVKMKEKGDIPEGYSVSREKKERFSLILESASTNQTSMYLCASMESNQPQHFGDGTRLSIL.

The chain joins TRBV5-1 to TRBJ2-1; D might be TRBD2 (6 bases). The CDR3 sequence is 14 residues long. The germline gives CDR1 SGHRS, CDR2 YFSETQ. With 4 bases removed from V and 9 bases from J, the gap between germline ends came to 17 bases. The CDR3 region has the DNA TGCGCCAGCAGCCCCAGTGGGTCCGGGGGTGAGCAGTTCTTC. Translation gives CASSPSGSGGEQFF.

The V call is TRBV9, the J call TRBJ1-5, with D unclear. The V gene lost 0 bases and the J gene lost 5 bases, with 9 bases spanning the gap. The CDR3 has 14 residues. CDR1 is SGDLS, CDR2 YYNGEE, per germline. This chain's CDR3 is CASSVGTSDQPQHF. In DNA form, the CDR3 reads TGTGCCAGCAGCGTAGGAACTTCGGATCAGCCCCAGCATTTT.

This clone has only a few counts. The CDR3 protein is CASSLVLAGFEQFF. For the CDR3, the DNA is TGCGCCAGCAGCTTGGTACTAGCGGGTTTTGAGCAGTTCTTC. The gene calls are TRBV5-1 and TRBJ2-1; 9 positions match TRBD2. The CDR3 sequence is 14 residues long. V dropped 0 bases and J dropped 9; count of bases not matched to a gene: 4. Per the germline V gene, CDR1 is SGHRS and CDR2 is YFSETQ.

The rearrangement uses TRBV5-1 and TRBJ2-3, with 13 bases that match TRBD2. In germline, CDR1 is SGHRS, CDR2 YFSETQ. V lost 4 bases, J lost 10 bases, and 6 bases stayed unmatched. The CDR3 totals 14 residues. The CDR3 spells CASSRRTSGSSQYF. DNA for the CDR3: TGCGCCAGCAGCAGAAGGACTAGCGGGAGTTCGCAGTATTTT.

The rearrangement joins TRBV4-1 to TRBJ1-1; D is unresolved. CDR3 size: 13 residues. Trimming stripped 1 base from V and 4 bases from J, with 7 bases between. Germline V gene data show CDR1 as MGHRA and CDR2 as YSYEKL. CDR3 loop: CASSQVSLTEAFF. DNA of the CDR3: TGCGCCAGCAGCCAAGTTTCCCTCACTGAAGCTTTCTTT.

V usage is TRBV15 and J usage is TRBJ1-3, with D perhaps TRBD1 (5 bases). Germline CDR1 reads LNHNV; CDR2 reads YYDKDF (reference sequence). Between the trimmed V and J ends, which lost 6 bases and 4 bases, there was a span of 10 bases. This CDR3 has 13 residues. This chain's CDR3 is CATRRGLGNTIYF. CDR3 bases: TGTGCCACCAGAAGGGGCTTGGGAAACACCATATATTTT.

The CDR3 coding sequence is TGTGCCACCAGTGGAGTGGCCGGGAATGAGCAGTTCTTC. This gives the protein CATSGVAGNEQFF. This rearrangement joins TRBV24-1 to TRBJ2-1; D is undetermined. The V end was cut by 5 bases, the J end by 7 bases, with 11 bases between. Germline V gives CDR1 KGHDR, CDR2 SFDVKD. This CDR3 region has 13 residues.

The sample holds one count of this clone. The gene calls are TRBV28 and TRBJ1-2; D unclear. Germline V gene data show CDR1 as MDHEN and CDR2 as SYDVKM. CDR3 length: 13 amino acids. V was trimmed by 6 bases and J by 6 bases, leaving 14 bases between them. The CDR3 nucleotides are TGTGCCAGCAGCCCCCCGGCAGGCCATGGCTACACCTTC. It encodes CASSPPAGHGYTF.

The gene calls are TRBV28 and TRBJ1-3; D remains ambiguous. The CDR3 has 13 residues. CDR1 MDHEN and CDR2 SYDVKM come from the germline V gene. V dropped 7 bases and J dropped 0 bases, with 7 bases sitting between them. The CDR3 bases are TGTGCCAGCACAGGCTACTCTGGAAACACCATATATTTT. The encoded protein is CASTGYSGNTIYF.

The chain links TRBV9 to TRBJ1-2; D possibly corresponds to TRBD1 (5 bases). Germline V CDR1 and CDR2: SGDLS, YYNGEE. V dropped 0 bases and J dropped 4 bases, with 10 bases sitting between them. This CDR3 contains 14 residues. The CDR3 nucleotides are TGTGCCAGCAGCGTAGGGGGCAGCTCCTATGGCTACACCTTC. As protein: CASSVGGSSYGYTF.

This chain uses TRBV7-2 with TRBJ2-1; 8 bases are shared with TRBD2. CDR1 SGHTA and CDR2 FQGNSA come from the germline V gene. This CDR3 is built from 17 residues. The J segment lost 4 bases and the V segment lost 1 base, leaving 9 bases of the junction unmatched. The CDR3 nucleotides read TGTGCCAGCAGCTTAGTTTTCACAGCGGGAGTTTACAATGAGCAGTTCTTC. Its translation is CASSLVFTAGVYNEQFF.

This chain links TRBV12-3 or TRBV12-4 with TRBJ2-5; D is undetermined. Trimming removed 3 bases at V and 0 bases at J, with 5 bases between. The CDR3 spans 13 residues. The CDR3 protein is CASSFRDQETQYF. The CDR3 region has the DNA TGTGCCAGCAGTTTTCGAGACCAAGAGACCCAGTACTTC.

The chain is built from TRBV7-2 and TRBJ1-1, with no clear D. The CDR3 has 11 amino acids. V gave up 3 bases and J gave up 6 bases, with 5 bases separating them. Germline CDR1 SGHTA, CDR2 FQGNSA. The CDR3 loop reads CASSLTPEAFF. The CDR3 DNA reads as TGTGCCAGCAGCTTGACTCCTGAAGCTTTCTTT.

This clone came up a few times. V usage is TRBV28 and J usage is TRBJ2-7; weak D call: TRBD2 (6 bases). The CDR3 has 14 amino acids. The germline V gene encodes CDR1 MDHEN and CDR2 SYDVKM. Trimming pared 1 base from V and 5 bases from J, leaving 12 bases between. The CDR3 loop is CASSLSGSSDEQYF. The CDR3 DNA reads TGTGCCAGCAGTTTATCCGGGAGTAGCGACGAGCAGTACTTC.

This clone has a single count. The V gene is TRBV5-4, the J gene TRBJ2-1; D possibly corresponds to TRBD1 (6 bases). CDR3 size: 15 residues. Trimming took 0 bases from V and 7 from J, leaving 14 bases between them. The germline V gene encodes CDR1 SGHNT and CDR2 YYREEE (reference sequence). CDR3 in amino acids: CASSLAVGHSNEQFF. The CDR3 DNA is TGTGCCAGCAGCTTGGCTGTGGGACATTCGAATGAGCAGTTCTTC.

CDR3 nucleotide sequence: TGTGCCATCGCGGACTTAGCCAAAAACATTCAGTACTTC. It codes for CAIADLAKNIQYF. V usage is TRBV27 and J usage is TRBJ2-4; D perhaps matches TRBD2 (5 bases). The germline gives CDR1 MNHEY, CDR2 SMNVEV (reference sequence). This CDR3 has 13 residues. Trimming stripped 10 bases from V and 0 bases from J, with 10 bases between.

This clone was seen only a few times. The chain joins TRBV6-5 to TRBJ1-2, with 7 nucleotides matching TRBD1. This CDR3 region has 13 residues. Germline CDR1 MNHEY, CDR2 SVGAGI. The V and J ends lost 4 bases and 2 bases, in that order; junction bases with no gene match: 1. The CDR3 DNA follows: TGTGCCAGCAGTTTGGACAGGAACTATGGCTACACCTTC. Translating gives CASSLDRNYGYTF.

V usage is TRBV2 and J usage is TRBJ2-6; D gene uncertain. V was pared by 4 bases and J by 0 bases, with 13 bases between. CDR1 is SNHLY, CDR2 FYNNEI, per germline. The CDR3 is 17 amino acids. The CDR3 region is CASSGQVLSSGANVLTF. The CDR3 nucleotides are TGTGCCAGCAGTGGCCAGGTTTTGAGCTCTGGGGCCAACGTCCTGACTTTC.

This CDR3 is CASSYTFIRQGSSYNEQFF. The CDR3 region has the DNA TGTGCCAGCAGTTACACCTTTATCAGACAGGGGTCGTCCTACAATGAGCAGTTCTTC. This chain connects TRBV6-7 to TRBJ2-1; 8 bases line up with TRBD1. TRBV6-7 is given ORF status, its function remaining uncertain. The V segment lost 2 bases and the J segment 1 base; nucleotides outside the gene matches: 13. This CDR3 has 19 amino acids.

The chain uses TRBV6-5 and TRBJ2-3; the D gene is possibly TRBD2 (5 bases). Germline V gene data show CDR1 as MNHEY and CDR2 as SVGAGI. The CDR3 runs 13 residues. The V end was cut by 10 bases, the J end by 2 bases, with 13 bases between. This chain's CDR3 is CATLAGPTDTQYF. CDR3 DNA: TGTGCCACCCTCGCGGGTCCCACAGATACGCAGTATTTT.

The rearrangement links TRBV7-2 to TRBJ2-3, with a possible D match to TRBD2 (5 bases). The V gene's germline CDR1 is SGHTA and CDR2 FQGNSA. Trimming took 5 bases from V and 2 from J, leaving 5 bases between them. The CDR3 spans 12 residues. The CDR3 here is CASSRDTDTQYF. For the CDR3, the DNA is TGTGCCAGCAGCCGGGACACAGATACGCAGTATTTT.

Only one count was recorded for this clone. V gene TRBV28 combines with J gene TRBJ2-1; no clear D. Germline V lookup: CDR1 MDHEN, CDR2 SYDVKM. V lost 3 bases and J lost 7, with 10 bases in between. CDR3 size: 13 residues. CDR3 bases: TGTGCCAGCAGTTTCTCCGTGTCGAATGAGCAGTTCTTC. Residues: CASSFSVSNEQFF.

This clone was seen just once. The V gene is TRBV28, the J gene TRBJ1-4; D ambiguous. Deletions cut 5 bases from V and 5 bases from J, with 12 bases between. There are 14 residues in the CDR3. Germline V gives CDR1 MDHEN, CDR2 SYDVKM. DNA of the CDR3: TGTGCCAGCAGTCGCTCTTCAGTGAATGAAAAACTGTTTTTT. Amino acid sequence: CASSRSSVNEKLFF.

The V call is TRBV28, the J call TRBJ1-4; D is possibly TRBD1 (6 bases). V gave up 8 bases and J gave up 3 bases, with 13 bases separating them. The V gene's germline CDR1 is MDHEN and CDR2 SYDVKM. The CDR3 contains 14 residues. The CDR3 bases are TGTGCCAGCCGACTGACAGGTCCTAATGAAAAACTGTTTTTT. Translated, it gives CASRLTGPNEKLFF.

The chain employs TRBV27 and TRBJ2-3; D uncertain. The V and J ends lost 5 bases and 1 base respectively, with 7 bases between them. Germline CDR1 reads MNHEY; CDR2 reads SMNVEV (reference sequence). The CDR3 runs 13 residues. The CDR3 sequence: CASSPSGTDTQYF. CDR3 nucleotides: TGTGCCAGCAGTCCAAGCGGCACAGATACGCAGTATTTT.

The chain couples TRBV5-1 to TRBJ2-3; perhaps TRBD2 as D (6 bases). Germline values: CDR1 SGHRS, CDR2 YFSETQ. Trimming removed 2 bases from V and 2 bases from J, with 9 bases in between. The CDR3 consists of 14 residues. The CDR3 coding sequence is TGCGCCAGCAGCTTCGGGAGCTACACAGATACGCAGTATTTT. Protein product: CASSFGSYTDTQYF.